A selection of T cell receptor beta chains follows, all from one sample in a study of T-cell reconstitution after alpha-beta-depleted transplantation in children. TCRdb re-called the PCR reads through MiXCR, storing one row per CDR3 protein. The sample holds 600,000 to 800,000 distinct CDR3 sequences; approximately 14% are singletons and the top ten take about 0.77%. The material was PBMCs, obtained before TCRalphabeta/CD19-depleted stem cell transplant. Receptor source: a girl aged 2 to 9 with congenital amegakaryocytic thrombocytopenia, due to receive a stem cell transplant. Both conserved end residues are part of each CDR3. Each record gives: clone size, J gene, D gene, CDR3 length, V gene, CDR3 DNA, CDR3 protein. A D gene is named only where the DNA matches it firmly. A row's size may be missing; if present it is once, few, many or a size class.

clone size: many; J gene: TRBJ2-7; D gene: TRBD2; CDR3 length: 15; V gene: TRBV10-3; CDR3 DNA: TGTGCCATCAGTGATCGAGGACTAGTCCCTTACGAGCAGTACTTC; CDR3 protein: CAISDRGLVPYEQYF
clone size: few; J gene: TRBJ2-1; D gene: TRBD2; CDR3 length: 16; V gene: TRBV4-1; CDR3 DNA: TGCGCCAGCAGCCTGGAAGGCGGGAGCTCCTACAATGAGCAGTTCTTC; CDR3 protein: CASSLEGGSSYNEQFF
clone size: many; J gene: TRBJ1-2; D gene: .; CDR3 length: 15; V gene: TRBV12-3/TRBV12-4; CDR3 DNA: TGTGCCAGCAGTTTAGGGACGACACCTAACTATGGCTACACCTTC; CDR3 protein: CASSLGTTPNYGYTF
clone size: many; J gene: TRBJ2-2; D gene: .; CDR3 length: 13; V gene: TRBV20-1; CDR3 DNA: TGCAGTGCTAGGATATTTAACACCGGGGAGCTGTTTTTT; CDR3 protein: CSARIFNTGELFF
clone size: many; J gene: TRBJ2-3; D gene: .; CDR3 length: 12; V gene: TRBV5-1; CDR3 DNA: TGCGCCAGCAGCTCCAATCTAGATACGCAGTATTTT; CDR3 protein: CASSSNLDTQYF
clone size: many; J gene: TRBJ2-1; D gene: TRBD2; CDR3 length: 18; V gene: TRBV11-1; CDR3 DNA: TGTGCCAGCAGCTCCTTAGCGGGAGGGTTCTCGAACTACAATGAGCAGTTCTTC; CDR3 protein: CASSSLAGGFSNYNEQFF
clone size: .; J gene: TRBJ2-1; D gene: TRBD1; CDR3 length: 17; V gene: TRBV29-1; CDR3 DNA: TGCAGCGTTGGTGGGACAGGGGCGCTCAGCTCCTACAATGAGCAGTTCTTC; CDR3 protein: CSVGGTGALSSYNEQFF
clone size: .; J gene: TRBJ1-2; D gene: TRBD1; CDR3 length: 15; V gene: TRBV7-9; CDR3 DNA: TGTGCCAGCAGCCAGGGGGCAGGGGGCTACTATGGCTACACCTTC; CDR3 protein: CASSQGAGGYYGYTF
clone size: .; J gene: TRBJ1-1; D gene: .; CDR3 length: 15; V gene: TRBV7-9; CDR3 DNA: TGTGCCAGCAGCTTAGTCGTCTACTTCAACCCTGAAGCTTTCTTT; CDR3 protein: CASSLVVYFNPEAFF
clone size: .; J gene: TRBJ2-5; D gene: .; CDR3 length: 12; V gene: TRBV15; CDR3 DNA: TGTGCCACCAGCAGATTCTGGGGGACCCAGTACTTC; CDR3 protein: CATSRFWGTQYF
clone size: few; J gene: TRBJ2-3; D gene: TRBD2; CDR3 length: 17; V gene: TRBV20-1; CDR3 DNA: TGCAGTGCTAGAGATGGTAGCAGCGGGAGAAGGGCAGATACGCAGTATTTT; CDR3 protein: CSARDGSSGRRADTQYF
clone size: .; J gene: TRBJ2-1; D gene: .; CDR3 length: 17; V gene: TRBV20-1; CDR3 DNA: TGCAGTGCTAGAGAACCCTTAGGGGGAGTGTACTACAATGAGCAGTTCTTC; CDR3 protein: CSAREPLGGVYYNEQFF
clone size: .; J gene: TRBJ2-7; D gene: .; CDR3 length: 15; V gene: TRBV28; CDR3 DNA: TGTGCCAGCAGTTTCGTGCCCCTAAGCTCCTACGAGCAGTACTTC; CDR3 protein: CASSFVPLSSYEQYF
clone size: many; J gene: TRBJ2-4; D gene: .; CDR3 length: 13; V gene: TRBV7-8; CDR3 DNA: TGTGCCAGCAGCTTAGTGAGCGGGTCCATTCAGTACTTC; CDR3 protein: CASSLVSGSIQYF
clone size: few; J gene: TRBJ1-2; D gene: .; CDR3 length: 19; V gene: TRBV12-3/TRBV12-4; CDR3 DNA: TGTGCCAGCAGGGGGGTCGGGGTGAGTTCCAGGCTCGCTAACTATGGCTACACCTTC; CDR3 protein: CASRGVGVSSRLANYGYTF
clone size: few; J gene: TRBJ2-3; D gene: TRBD2; CDR3 length: 19; V gene: TRBV11-2; CDR3 DNA: TGTGCCAGCAGCTTGTATGGGACTAGCGGACACTCCGGCACAGATACGCAGTATTTT; CDR3 protein: CASSLYGTSGHSGTDTQYF